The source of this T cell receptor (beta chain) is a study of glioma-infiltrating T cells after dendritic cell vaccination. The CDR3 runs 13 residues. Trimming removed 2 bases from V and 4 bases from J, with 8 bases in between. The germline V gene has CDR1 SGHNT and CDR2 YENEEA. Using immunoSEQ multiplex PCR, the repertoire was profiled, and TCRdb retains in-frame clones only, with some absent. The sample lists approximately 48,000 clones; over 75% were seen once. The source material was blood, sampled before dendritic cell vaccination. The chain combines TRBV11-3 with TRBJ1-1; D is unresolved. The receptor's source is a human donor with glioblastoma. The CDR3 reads CASSLSRSTEAFF. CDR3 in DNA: TGTGCCAGCAGCTTAAGCCGGAGCACTGAAGCTTTCTTT.